This TCR beta chain appears in the sequencing data of a study of CDR3 diversity in severe acne. TCRdb independently ran MiXCR on the PCR reads; one entry per CDR3 protein. The profile shows 89,000 or so distinct CDR3 sequences, around half of them singletons. This clonotype was recorded only once. Sequenced sample: blood. The TCR comes from a male donor in good health, serving as a control.

The CDR3 nucleotides read TGTGCCAGCAGTGAAGGCCAGGGGGCTAGCGACGAGCAGTACTTC. Its protein product is CASSEGQGASDEQYF. The chain employs TRBV6-5 and TRBJ2-7; TRBD1 agrees at 8 bases. The germline gives CDR1 MNHEY, CDR2 SVGAGI. The ends lost 5 bases at V and 5 bases at J; junction bases unmatched: 11. The length of the CDR3 is 15 residues.